This section outlines one T cell receptor (beta chain) sequence together with its context. Here immunoSEQ multiplex PCR was the method, and the copy in TCRdb shows in-frame clones only, minus some. The sample shows about 46,000 clones, about 94% of them seen only once. The data belong to a study of T cell changes during pregnancy in multiple sclerosis. The ends were cut back, 2 bases at V and 0 bases at J, with 14 bases in the middle. The CDR3 is 16 amino acids. The germline gives CDR1 MNHEY, CDR2 SMNVEV (reference sequence). This material consisted of CD8+ T cells from peripheral blood mononuclear cells, taken in the first trimester of pregnancy. The rearrangement uses TRBV27 and TRBJ2-7; maybe TRBD1 (5 bases). The sequence was collected from a female donor with multiple sclerosis, enrolled in a pregnancy study. CDR3 nucleotide sequence: TGTGCCAGCAGTTTAAGGGGCAAGCAAAGCTCCTACGAGCAGTACTTC. The encoded protein is CASSLRGKQSSYEQYF.